One sample yielded the 31 T cell receptor beta chains listed below, sequenced in a study of blood T cells in healthy people across ages. Using a J-beta primer mix together with a sample-barcoded 5' primer, a second PCR was run for roughly 7 to 11 cycles. TCRdb re-analysed the 5' RACE reads in MiXCR, keeping a single row per CDR3 protein. The sample has hundreds of thousands of distinct CDR3 sequences, around 40% seen once. The sequenced material came from blood. The receptors were gathered from a woman in her sixties in good health.

The chain joins TRBV12-3 or TRBV12-4 to TRBJ2-7; 7 bases match TRBD2. This CDR3 has 15 amino acids. Trimming removed 6 bases from V and 0 bases from J; junction bases left unmatched: 8. Here the CDR3 reads CASRPSGLSSYEQYF. DNA of the CDR3: TGTGCCAGCAGACCTAGCGGCCTTAGCTCCTACGAGCAGTACTTC.

The chain employs TRBV12-3 or TRBV12-4 and TRBJ2-7; 10 positions agree with TRBD2. The CDR3 covers 15 residues. The V and J ends lost 3 bases and 5 bases, in that order; junction bases with no gene match: 7. This CDR3 is CASSFGSGRINEQYF. The CDR3 DNA reads TGTGCCAGCAGTTTCGGTAGCGGGAGGATCAACGAGCAGTACTTC.

This clonotype was seen ten or more times. DNA for the CDR3: TGTGCCAGCAGCCAAGTTGGGGAGGAGCAGTTCTTC. This sequence encodes CASSQVGEEQFF. The gene calls are TRBV4-2 and TRBJ2-1; D is possibly TRBD2 (5 bases). There are 12 residues in the CDR3. Per germline, CDR1 LGHNA and CDR2 YNFKEQ. V was clipped by 1 base and J by 10 bases, with 8 bases between them.

The rearrangement uses TRBV29-1 and TRBJ1-2; D possibly corresponds to TRBD1 (5 bases). V lost 4 bases and J 7 bases, leaving 13 bases between the germline ends. The CDR3 loop spans 12 amino acids. Germline values: CDR1 SQVTM, CDR2 ANQGSEA. For the CDR3, the DNA is TGCAGCGTTGGCAGTGGGGGACTTGGCTACACCTTC. Translation gives CSVGSGGLGYTF. The variable domain in full, completed from reference TRBV29-1 and TRBJ1-2, reads SAVISQKPSRDICQRGTSLTIQCQVDSQVTMMFWYRQQPGQSLTLIATANQGSEATYESGFVIDKFPISRPNLTFSTLTVSNMSPEDSSIYLCSVGSGGLGYTFGSGTRLTVV.

The chain employs TRBV10-3 and TRBJ2-3; D uncertain. Germline CDR1 is ENHRY and CDR2 is SYGVKD. The CDR3 has 13 residues. V was pared by 10 bases and J by 4 bases, with 15 bases between. The CDR3 nucleotides are TGTGCCACACAAGGAAAGGAATCAGATACGCAGTATTTT. Its translation: CATQGKESDTQYF.

The table lists this clonotype with a few counts. The chain recombines TRBV18 with TRBJ2-7; 9 bases agree with TRBD1. This CDR3 comprises 16 residues. Germline loops: CDR1 KGHSH, CDR2 LQKENI. J was trimmed by 1 base and V by 4 bases; bases with no gene match: 8. The DNA for the CDR3 is TGTGCCAGCTCACAACACCGGGACAGGGTGTCCTACGAGCAGTACTTC. It codes for CASSQHRDRVSYEQYF.

The chain uses TRBV4-2 and TRBJ2-1, with D tentatively TRBD2 (6 bases). The CDR3 has 14 residues. Germline V gives CDR1 LGHNA, CDR2 YNFKEQ. Trimming took off 4 bases at V and 2 bases at J, with 9 bases between the two ends. The DNA of the CDR3 is TGTGCCAGCAGCCCCGGGAGCACCTACAATGAGCAGTTCTTC. The encoded protein is CASSPGSTYNEQFF.

The chain links TRBV5-1 to TRBJ2-4; 7 positions agree with TRBD1. Trimming took 3 bases from V and 13 from J; bases not matched to a gene: 16. The CDR3 loop spans 15 amino acids. Germline V gene lookup returns CDR1 SGHRS and CDR2 YFSETQ. In DNA, the CDR3 is TGCGCCAGCAGCTCCAGGGGGTTTAGCTACAATGAGCAGTACTTC. Encoded protein: CASSSRGFSYNEQYF.

This chain uses TRBV7-7 with TRBJ2-2; no firm D call. V lost 3 bases, J lost 6 bases, and 8 bases lay in between. Germline loops: CDR1 SSHAT, CDR2 FNYEAQ (reference sequence). The CDR3 runs 13 residues. For the CDR3, the DNA is TGTGCCAGCAGCTTTGAAGGGTCCGGGGAGCTGTTTTTT. Protein product: CASSFEGSGELFF.

This clonotype was recorded at least ten times. The J gene is TRBJ2-3, the V gene TRBV4-2; no clear D gene. The V end lost 0 bases, the J end lost 5 bases, and 3 bases lay between the germline ends. The CDR3 contains 12 residues. Germline assignment: CDR1 LGHNA and CDR2 YNFKEQ. The CDR3 sequence is CASSQEGDTQYF. CDR3 bases: TGTGCCAGCAGCCAAGAAGGAGATACGCAGTATTTT.

V usage is TRBV29-1 and J usage is TRBJ2-5, with TRBD2 identical over 8 bases. Germline V gene data show CDR1 as SQVTM and CDR2 as ANQGSEA. The length of the CDR3 is 16 residues. The V and J ends lost 3 bases and 5 bases, in that order; junction bases with no gene match: 14. CDR3 coding DNA: TGCAGCGTTGATGGAACCGGGACTAGTAAATCGGAGACCCAGTACTTC. Amino acids: CSVDGTGTSKSETQYF.

This clonotype was counted a few times. One junction end disagrees with the germline gene, perhaps due to a read error. This chain connects TRBV29-1 to TRBJ1-1; unclear D gene. The V gene's germline CDR1 is SQVTM and CDR2 ANQGSEA. The CDR3 covers 11 residues. In DNA, the CDR3 is TGCAGCGGTGAAAAGAACACTGAAGCTTTCTTT. Its translation is CSGEKNTEAFF.

This clonotype was seen a few times. The chain recombines TRBV3-1 with TRBJ1-6, with a possible D match to TRBD1 (6 bases). CDR3 length: 16 residues. CDR1 and CDR2 (germline): LGHDT, YNNKEL (reference sequence). Trimming cost V 2 bases and J 1 base, with 9 bases left between them. CDR3 region: CASSQQGISYNSPLHF. CDR3 DNA: TGTGCCAGCAGCCAACAGGGGATTTCCTATAATTCACCCCTCCACTTT.

V gene TRBV27 combines with J gene TRBJ2-1; D is unclear. CDR1 and CDR2 (germline): MNHEY, SMNVEV (reference sequence). V dropped 2 bases and J dropped 10 bases, with 15 bases sitting between them. The CDR3 has 14 amino acids. The CDR3 loop is CASSLAQGLGEQFF. The CDR3 region has the DNA TGTGCCAGCAGTTTAGCCCAAGGGTTAGGAGAGCAGTTCTTC.

The chain carries TRBV11-3 and TRBJ2-1; 15 bases are a match to TRBD2. Germline CDR1 is SGHNT and CDR2 is YENEEA. J was trimmed by 2 bases and V by 2 bases; bases with no gene match: 7. The CDR3 length is 19 residues. CDR3 amino acids: CASSLSGTSGRKTYNEQFF. The CDR3 bases are TGTGCCAGCAGCTTAAGTGGGACTAGCGGGAGGAAGACCTACAATGAGCAGTTCTTC.

Comments on this clonotype: A much larger clone sits a single nucleotide away, making a read error possible. The gene calls are TRBV29-1 and TRBJ2-3, with 7 bases matching TRBD1. Germline CDR1 and CDR2: SQVTM and ANQGSEA. CDR3 length: 13 residues. The CDR3 sequence: CCALGQATDTQYF. The CDR3 DNA follows: TGCTGCGCCCTAGGACAGGCAACAGATACGCAGTATTTT.

A remark on this clonotype: This may be a read error, as it is one base from a much larger clone. J is TRBJ2-1 and V is TRBV6-2 or TRBV6-3; 7 nucleotides line up with TRBD1. Germline CDR1 and CDR2: MNHEY and SVGEGT. This CDR3 is 15 amino acids long. J gave up 13 bases and V 6 bases, and 18 bases lay outside the gene matches. The CDR3 spells CASSWGQILQETQFF. The CDR3 DNA is TGTGCCAGCAGCTGGGGACAGATCCTCCAAGAGACCCAGTTCTTC.

The chain employs TRBV20-1 and TRBJ2-3, with a tentative D call TRBD2 (5 bases). Germline V gene data show CDR1 as DFQATT and CDR2 as SNEGSKA (reference sequence). V shed 6 bases and J shed 10 bases, with 29 bases lying between them. This CDR3 has 16 residues. CDR3 in DNA: TGCAGTGCGTTCCCCCGGTGGACTTCGCAGCCTACGCCGCAGTATTTT. Its translation: CSAFPRWTSQPTPQYF.

This clonotype was detected only a few times. J is TRBJ2-7 and V is TRBV14, with D unclear. CDR1 is SGHDN, CDR2 FVKESK, per germline. V lost 2 bases and J lost 7, with 12 bases in between. CDR3 length equals 13 residues. CDR3 sequence: CASSQFEVTEQYF. For the CDR3, the DNA is TGTGCCAGCAGCCAATTCGAAGTGACAGAGCAGTACTTC.

This clonotype has a single count. V and J are TRBV12-3 or TRBV12-4 and TRBJ2-4, with TRBD2 identical over 9 bases. The J call may be faulty, since TRBJ2-7 better matches the DNA end. The CDR3 totals 15 residues. The CDR3, as DNA: TGTGCCAGCAGCAAGCGGGGGGCGGAACTCTACGAGCAGTACTTC. Residues: CASSKRGAELYEQYF.

J is TRBJ2-3 and V is TRBV20-1, with 10 bases lining up with TRBD2. The length of the CDR3 is 14 residues. The germline gives CDR1 DFQATT, CDR2 SNEGSKA (reference sequence). J lost 5 bases, V lost 0 bases, and 2 bases had no gene match. The CDR3 DNA sequence: TGCAGTGCTAGAGAGGCTAGCGGGGGAGATACGCAGTATTTT. It codes for CSAREASGGDTQYF.

This clonotype was recorded a few times. The rearrangement links TRBV28 to TRBJ1-6; D gene unclear. CDR1 is MDHEN, CDR2 SYDVKM, per germline. The V gene lost 6 bases and the J gene lost 10 bases, with 19 bases spanning the gap. The CDR3 covers 15 residues. The CDR3 here is CASRKTVGFGSPLHF. CDR3 DNA sequence: TGTGCCAGCAGAAAAACAGTTGGGTTTGGGTCACCCCTCCACTTT.

The chain combines TRBV3-1 with TRBJ2-1; TRBD2 agrees at 9 bases. The CDR3 is 15 residues long. Trimming cost V 2 bases and J 10 bases; bases outside gene matches: 9. Looked up from germline, CDR1 is LGHDT and CDR2 is YNNKEL (reference sequence). CDR3 amino acids: CASSQPSGVGREQFF. The CDR3 nucleotides read TGTGCCAGCAGCCAACCTAGCGGGGTGGGCCGGGAGCAGTTCTTC.

The DNA of the CDR3 is TGTGCCAGCCCCCCTAGGGCAAGTGGGGCCAACGTCCTGACTTTC. As protein: CASPPRASGANVLTF. The V gene is TRBV27, the J gene TRBJ2-6; D gene ambiguous. In germline, CDR1 is MNHEY, CDR2 SMNVEV (reference sequence). This CDR3 has 15 residues. V was clipped by 8 bases and J by 3 bases, with 14 bases between them.

CDR3 amino acids: CSAGIEGGNTQYF. CDR3 sequence (DNA): TGCAGTGCTGGTATCGAGGGGGGGAATACGCAGTATTTT. The chain combines TRBV20-1 with TRBJ2-3; perhaps TRBD2 as D (7 bases). V dropped 5 bases and J dropped 7 bases, with 16 bases sitting between them. The V gene's germline CDR1 is DFQATT and CDR2 SNEGSKA (reference sequence). The CDR3 has 13 amino acids.

The rearrangement uses TRBV5-1 and TRBJ2-1; a possible D gene is TRBD2 (6 bases). The germline CDR1 and CDR2 sequences are SGHRS and YFSETQ. The CDR3 extends over 14 amino acids. Trimming stripped 4 bases from V and 7 bases from J, with 15 bases between. CDR3 nucleotides: TGCGCCAGCAGCCCGGCTAGCGAGGGGAATGAGCAGTTCTTC. Translation gives CASSPASEGNEQFF.

The CDR3, as DNA: TGTGCCAGCAGCTCGACCGGGACAGAAAACACAGATACGCAGTATTTT. Translating it yields CASSSTGTENTDTQYF. The chain joins TRBV7-8 to TRBJ2-3; 7 bases fit TRBD1. V trimming: 4 bases; J trimming: 2 bases; junction bases outside the gene matches: 9. The CDR3 loop spans 16 amino acids. Germline V gene data show CDR1 as SGHVS and CDR2 as FQNEAQ.

This clonotype was seen many times. This chain connects TRBV7-9 to TRBJ1-2; 9 bases are shared with TRBD1. The V segment lost 0 bases and the J segment 6 bases; nucleotides outside the gene matches: 2. The CDR3 contains 14 residues. From germline, CDR1 is SEHNR and CDR2 FQNEAQ (reference sequence). As DNA, the CDR3 is TGTGCCAGCAGCTTAGCGGGGACAGGGAATGGCTACACCTTC. This codes for CASSLAGTGNGYTF.

The CDR3 loop is CAWSSFGTGDGSGYTF. In nucleotides, the CDR3 is TGTGCCTGGAGTTCCTTCGGGACAGGGGATGGGAGTGGCTACACCTTC. V gene TRBV30 combines with J gene TRBJ1-2; TRBD1 aligns across 10 bases. With V trimmed by 2 bases and J by 7 bases, 13 bases remained unmatched. The V gene's germline CDR1 is GTSNPN and CDR2 SVGIG (reference sequence). The CDR3 covers 16 residues.

This clonotype was counted a few times. This chain connects TRBV20-1 to TRBJ2-7; D remains ambiguous. CDR1 is DFQATT, CDR2 SNEGSKA, per germline (reference sequence). V was shortened by 5 bases and J by 1 base, with 12 bases between the two germline ends. CDR3 length: 13 residues. CDR3 protein: CSAFSPQSYEQYF. The CDR3 nucleotides read TGCAGTGCTTTTAGCCCTCAATCCTACGAGCAGTACTTC.

The gene calls are TRBV6-5 and TRBJ1-2, with a weak D call TRBD1 (5 bases). This CDR3 is 17 amino acids long. With 4 bases removed from V and 4 bases from J, the gap between germline ends came to 22 bases. From germline, CDR1 is MNHEY and CDR2 SVGAGI. The CDR3 here is CASSSTYSLRGTYGYTF. In DNA form, the CDR3 reads TGTGCCAGCAGTTCCACATACAGTCTGAGAGGGACCTATGGCTACACCTTC.